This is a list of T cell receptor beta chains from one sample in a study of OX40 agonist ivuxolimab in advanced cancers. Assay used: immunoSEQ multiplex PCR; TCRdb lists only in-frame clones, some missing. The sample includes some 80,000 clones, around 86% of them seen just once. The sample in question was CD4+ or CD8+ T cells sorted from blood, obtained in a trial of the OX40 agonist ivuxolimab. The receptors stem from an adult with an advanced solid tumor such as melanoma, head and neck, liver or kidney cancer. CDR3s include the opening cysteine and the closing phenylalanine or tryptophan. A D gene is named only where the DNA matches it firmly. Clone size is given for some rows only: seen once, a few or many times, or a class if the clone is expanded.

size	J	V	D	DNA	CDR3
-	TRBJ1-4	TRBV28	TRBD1	TGTGCCAGCAGAACCGACAGGGAGGGCGAAAAACTGTTTTTT	CASRTDREGEKLFF
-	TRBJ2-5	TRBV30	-	TGTGCCTGGGAGGGGGAAGAGACCCAGTACTTC	CAWEGEETQYF
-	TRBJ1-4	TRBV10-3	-	TGTGCCATCAGTGAGCAGAGAGACGGGAGAGGGCATGAAAAACTGTTTTTT	CAISEQRDGRGHEKLFF
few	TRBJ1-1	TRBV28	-	TGTGCCAGCAACCCGGGACACACTGAAGCTTTCTTT	CASNPGHTEAFF
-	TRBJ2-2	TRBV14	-	TGTGCCAGCAGTTGGGCCGGGGAGCTGTTTTTT	CASSWAGELFF
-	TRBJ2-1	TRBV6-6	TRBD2	TGTGCCAGCAGTTACTCCCGCGGGGGGGTCTACAATGAGCAGTTCTTC	CASSYSRGGVYNEQFF
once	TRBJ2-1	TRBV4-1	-	TGCGCCAGCAGCCAAAATAGCGCCAGCTCCTACAATGAGCAGTTCTTC	CASSQNSASSYNEQFF
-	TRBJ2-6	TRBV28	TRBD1	TGTGCCAGCAGTTCAACAGGGGACGGGGCCAACGTCCTGACTTTC	CASSSTGDGANVLTF
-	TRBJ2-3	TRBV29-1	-	TGCAGCTCGAACAGGGACACAGATACGCAGTATTTT	CSSNRDTDTQYF
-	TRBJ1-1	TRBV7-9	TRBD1	TGTGCCAGCAGCGGAACCGGGACAGTGAACACTGAAGCTTTCTTT	CASSGTGTVNTEAFF
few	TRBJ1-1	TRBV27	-	TGTGCCAGCAGTGAGGGGGGCAGAAAAGCTTTCTTT	CASSEGGRKAFF
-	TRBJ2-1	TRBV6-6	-	TGTGCCAGCAGTTACGACCGGGGAGGCTACAATGAGCAGTTCTTC	CASSYDRGGYNEQFF
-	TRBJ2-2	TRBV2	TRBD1	TGTGCCAGCAGTACGACAGGGTTGACCGGGGAGCTGTTTTTT	CASSTTGLTGELFF
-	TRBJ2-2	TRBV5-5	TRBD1	TGTGCCAGCAGTACGGACAGGGCTCAGGAAAACGGGGAGCTGTTTTTT	CASSTDRAQENGELFF
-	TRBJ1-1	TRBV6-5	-	TGTGCCAGCAGTTACAGGGGACCGCGGAACACTGAAGCTTTCTTT	CASSYRGPRNTEAFF
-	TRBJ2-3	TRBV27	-	TGTGCCAGCAGTTCCTTCTATCAAGATACGCAGTATTTT	CASSSFYQDTQYF
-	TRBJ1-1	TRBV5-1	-	TGCGCCAGCAGCTTGGAGGCAGTAATGAACACTGAAGCTTTCTTT	CASSLEAVMNTEAFF
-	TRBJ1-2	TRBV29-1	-	TGCAGAGAGGGGGTTAACTATGGCTACACCTTC	CREGVNYGYTF
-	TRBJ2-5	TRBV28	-	TGTGCCAGCAGTTACGGGCCTCAGGACAGTAAAGAGACCCAGTACTTC	CASSYGPQDSKETQYF
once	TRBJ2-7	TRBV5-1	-	TGCGCCAGCAGCTTGGGCCGGAAGGGCCAGGGTCTGTCGTCCTACGAGCAGTACTTC	CASSLGRKGQGLSSYEQYF
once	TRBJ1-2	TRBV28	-	TGTGCCAGCAGGACCTCAGGGGATGGCTACACCTTC	CASRTSGDGYTF
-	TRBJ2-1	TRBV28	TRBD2	TGTGCCAGCAGTTCGGGGGGGGCGGTCAATGAGCAGTTCTTC	CASSSGGAVNEQFF
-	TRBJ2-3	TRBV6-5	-	TGTGCCAGCAGTTATGTCACCACAGATACGCAGTATTTT	CASSYVTTDTQYF
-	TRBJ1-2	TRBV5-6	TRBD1	TGTGCCAGCAGCTTGCAGGGACAGATCTATGGCTACACCTTC	CASSLQGQIYGYTF
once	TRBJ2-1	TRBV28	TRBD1	TGTGCCAGCGGGACAGGCTTCGGGTACAATGAGCAGTTCTTC	CASGTGFGYNEQFF